These T cell receptor beta chains were read from a single sample in a study of post-analysis software for immune sequencing data. A single record per CDR3 protein comes from TCRdb applying MiXCR to the PCR reads. The sample includes about 540,000 distinct CDR3 sequences, 34% of them seen just once. Sequenced material: blood. These receptors came from a girl aged 2-17 years with multiple sclerosis. The CDR3 runs from the conserved cysteine through the conserved F or W. Each record gives: D gene, V gene, J gene, clone size, CDR3 protein, CDR3 DNA. D genes are given only for firm matches. Some rows mark clone size as missing; the rest say once, few, many or name a class of expanded clone.

TRBD2,TRBV20-1,TRBJ2-1,-,CSASGTRNNEQFF,TGCAGTGCTAGCGGGACTAGGAACAATGAGCAGTTCTTC
TRBD2,TRBV7-9,TRBJ2-3,-,CASSPPGTREGKQYF,TGTGCCAGCAGCCCGCCCGGGACTAGGGAAGGAAAGCAGTATTTT
-,TRBV7-2,TRBJ2-6,-,CASSPLGPTSGANVLTF,TGTGCCAGCAGCCCACTTGGACCCACCTCTGGGGCCAACGTCCTGACTTTC
-,TRBV11-2,TRBJ2-3,-,CASSPQVGDTQYF,TGTGCCAGCAGCCCGCAGGTGGGAGATACGCAGTATTTT
-,TRBV12-3/TRBV12-4,TRBJ2-3,-,CASSSTGTGGADTQYF,TGTGCCAGCAGTTCAACCGGAACAGGAGGGGCAGATACGCAGTATTTT
TRBD1,TRBV29-1,TRBJ2-1,few,CSVVPGQGIHNEQFF,TGCAGCGTTGTCCCCGGACAGGGAATACACAATGAGCAGTTCTTC
TRBD1,TRBV7-2,TRBJ2-7,few,CASSSRQGWYEQYF,TGTGCCAGCAGCTCTCGACAGGGATGGTACGAGCAGTACTTC
TRBD1,TRBV15,TRBJ1-1,-,CATSRVVGTGGTEAFF,TGTGCCACCAGCAGAGTTGTTGGGACAGGGGGCACTGAAGCTTTCTTT
-,TRBV7-2,TRBJ2-3,-,CASSLEGQRTDTQYF,TGTGCCAGCAGCTTAGAAGGACAACGCACAGATACGCAGTATTTT
-,TRBV5-5,TRBJ2-6,-,CASSFFRDGANVLTF,TGTGCCAGCAGCTTCTTTCGGGATGGGGCCAACGTCCTGACTTTC
-,TRBV6-1,TRBJ2-7,-,CASSEATLTIYNEQYF,TGTGCCAGCAGTGAAGCAACCTTAACCATTTACAATGAGCAGTACTTC
TRBD1,TRBV13,TRBJ1-2,few,CASSSLQGYYGYTF,TGTGCCAGCAGCTCGTTACAGGGGTACTATGGCTACACCTTC
TRBD1,TRBV5-5,TRBJ2-7,-,CASSAALTGDRREQYF,TGTGCCAGCAGCGCAGCATTAACAGGGGATCGGCGCGAGCAGTACTTC
TRBD2,TRBV4-1,TRBJ2-3,many,CASSLPRGGGADTQYF,TGCGCCAGCAGCCTCCCTCGTGGGGGGGGTGCGGATACGCAGTATTTT
-,TRBV5-6,TRBJ1-2,-,CASSSQGVILRYGYTF,TGTGCCAGCAGCTCCCAGGGAGTCATTCTCCGCTATGGCTACACCTTC
-,TRBV5-1,TRBJ1-3,-,CASSFGTFGDTIYF,TGCGCCAGCAGCTTCGGGACGTTTGGGGACACCATATATTTT
-,TRBV21-1,TRBJ1-5,many,CASSLTGTGATYSNQPQHF,TGTGCCAGCAGCTTAACCGGGACAGGGGCTACTTATAGCAATCAGCCCCAGCATTTT
-,TRBV20-1,TRBJ2-7,-,CSAEGLRSYEQYF,TGCAGTGCCGAAGGACTCCGCTCCTACGAGCAGTACTTC
-,TRBV7-2,TRBJ2-1,-,CASSPWGAYNEQFF,TGTGCCAGCAGCCCCTGGGGGGCCTACAATGAGCAGTTCTTC
-,TRBV15,TRBJ1-2,few,CATSPPWAGRTNYGYTF,TGTGCCACCAGCCCACCCTGGGCAGGGCGAACTAACTATGGCTACACCTTC
TRBD1,TRBV28,TRBJ2-3,-,CASSLPGQGGTDTQYF,TGTGCCAGCAGTTTACCCGGGCAGGGGGGCACAGATACGCAGTATTTT
-,TRBV20-1,TRBJ2-1,-,CSAAGASEDEQFF,TGCAGTGCCGCCGGGGCTAGCGAGGATGAGCAGTTCTTC
-,TRBV20-1,TRBJ1-4,-,CSATSGSGGEKLFF,TGCAGTGCTACGAGCGGCAGCGGAGGTGAAAAACTGTTTTTT
TRBD1,TRBV9,TRBJ1-5,-,CASGDSHNQPQHF,TGTGCCAGTGGGGACAGTCACAATCAGCCCCAGCATTTT
-,TRBV29-1,TRBJ2-7,few,CSVGGHDEQYF,TGCAGCGTTGGGGGACATGACGAGCAGTACTTC
-,TRBV5-1,TRBJ1-1,-,CASSDLQGYASEAFF,TGCGCCAGCAGCGATTTACAGGGATATGCAAGTGAAGCTTTCTTT
-,TRBV11-2,TRBJ2-1,-,CASSLGMDNNEQFF,TGTGCCAGCAGTTTAGGTATGGACAACAATGAGCAGTTCTTC
-,TRBV6-2/TRBV6-3,TRBJ2-7,-,CASSQPSSHEQYF,TGTGCCAGCAGTCAGCCTAGCTCCCACGAGCAGTACTTC
-,TRBV10-2,TRBJ2-5,-,CATSDRYQETQYF,TGCGCCACCTCGGACCGGTACCAAGAGACCCAGTACTTC
-,TRBV5-5,TRBJ2-3,few,CASSLEGRKQYF,TGTGCCAGCAGCTTGGAGGGACGGAAGCAGTATTTT
-,TRBV29-1,TRBJ2-7,-,CSVVSGSGGEQYF,TGCAGCGTTGTAAGTGGGAGTGGTGGCGAGCAGTACTTC
-,TRBV3-1,TRBJ1-4,few,CASSHRTRQGEKLFF,TGTGCCAGCAGCCACCGGACCCGGCAGGGCGAAAAACTGTTTTTT
-,TRBV20-1,TRBJ2-3,-,CSASGQASQYF,TGCAGTGCTTCCGGACAAGCCTCGCAGTATTTT
TRBD1,TRBV20-1,TRBJ2-5,many,CSAVRQGRGETQYF,TGCAGTGCCGTAAGACAGGGTAGGGGAGAGACCCAGTACTTC
-,TRBV6-6,TRBJ2-7,-,CASSYSIGATYEQYF,TGTGCCAGCAGTTACTCGATCGGGGCTACCTACGAGCAGTACTTC
-,TRBV5-1,TRBJ2-5,-,CASSLRSMSGETQYF,TGCGCCAGCAGCTTACGCAGCATGTCCGGAGAGACCCAGTACTTC
-,TRBV7-9,TRBJ2-1,many,CAHNGAPEQFF,TGTGCCCATAATGGGGCCCCTGAGCAGTTCTTC
-,TRBV18,TRBJ2-5,-,CASSPSFTALRGQETQYF,TGTGCCAGTTCACCATCCTTTACAGCTCTTCGAGGCCAAGAGACCCAGTACTTC
-,TRBV12-3/TRBV12-4,TRBJ1-1,-,CASSTVDTEAFF,TGTGCCAGCAGTACCGTTGACACTGAAGCTTTCTTT